This TCR beta chain came from a study of T-cell reconstitution after alpha-beta-depleted transplantation in children (dated by TCRdb to 2015 to 2016). Context from the whole study: T-cell immune reconstitution after TCRalphabeta/CD19-depleted allogeneic hematopoietic cell transplantation in children was quantitatively tracked in the study by means of TCR repertoire profiling. Study-level results and caveats: Apparently early alphabetaT-cell count recovery about two months after transplant reportedly relied on only several hundred rapidly expanded clones derived from non-depleted graft cells. The high TCRbeta diversity at day 60 in some patients was ascribed to recipient T cells and intrathymic progenitors that had survived conditioning. Hyperexpanded clone frequencies declined over subsequent months; after one year, T-cell counts and TCRbeta diversity were mostly attributed to newly produced T cells.

The protocol used for the library was PCR. Sequencing took place on an Illumina HiSeq 2500. To normalize quantification of the TCRbeta repertoire, the TCR libraries were built with molecular barcoding that relied on unique molecular identifiers. TCRdb's own reprocessing of the public reads used fastp at Q25 and MiXCR and kept productive beta chains. Each CDR3 protein appears once, grouped with its most common genes and DNA. This sample comprises over 450,000 distinct CDR3 sequences, 10% of them detected only once. The ten largest clones take up 2% to 2.5% of the sample. The sample's treatment or condition label, decoded: allogeneic hematopoietic cell transplantation with graft depleted of TCRalphabeta T cells and CD19 B cells. The children who served as transplant recipients had been given grafts of TCRalphabeta/CD19-depleted allogeneic hematopoietic cells. The cysteine opens and the phenylalanine closes a CDR3 of 13 amino acids. Only CDR3 DNA is held: 39 bases, read in frame from base 1. From the germline V gene, CDR1 is SGHRS and CDR2 is YFSETQ. V is cut by 1 base and J by 6 bases, and the space between the germline ends is 11 bases.

Many counts were recorded for this clonotype. There is no known antigen for this receptor. Per-base qualities were not stored, and no clone one base away is much larger. This receptor was taken from a child aged 2 to 15 with inherited bone marrow failure, due to receive a stem cell transplant. Rearrangement joined TRBV5-1 to TRBJ2-7; no D segment can be confidently identified. The sequencing used PBMCs, collected before TCRalphabeta/CD19-depleted stem cell transplant. The nucleotides are TGCGCCAGCAGCTTGAGCAGCACCACCGAGCAGTACTTC. Its translation is CASSLSSTTEQYF.